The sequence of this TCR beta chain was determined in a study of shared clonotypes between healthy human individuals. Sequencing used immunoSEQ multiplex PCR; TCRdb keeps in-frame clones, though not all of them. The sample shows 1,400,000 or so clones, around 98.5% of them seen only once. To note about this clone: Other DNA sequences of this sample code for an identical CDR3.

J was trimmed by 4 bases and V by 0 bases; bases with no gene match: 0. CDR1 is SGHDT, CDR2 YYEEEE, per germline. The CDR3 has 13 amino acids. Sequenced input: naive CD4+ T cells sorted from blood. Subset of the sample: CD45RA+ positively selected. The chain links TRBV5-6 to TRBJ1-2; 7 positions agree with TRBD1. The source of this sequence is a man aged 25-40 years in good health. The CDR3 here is CASSLDRGYGYTF. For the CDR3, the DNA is TGTGCCAGCAGCTTGGACAGGGGCTATGGCTACACCTTC.